In this sample, the clone carrying this TCR beta chain turned up a few times. As yet, its antigen is unknown. Construction of the TCRbeta library involved unique molecular identifiers. Each CDR3 protein is one row after TCRdb ran MiXCR on the PCR reads. The sample carries about 580,000 distinct CDR3 sequences, about 23% recorded once. Looked up from germline, CDR1 is SQVTM and CDR2 is ANQGSEA. With V trimmed by 1 base and J by 9 bases, 6 bases remained unmatched. The length of the CDR3 is 12 residues. The entry originates in a study of T-cell reconstitution after alpha-beta-depleted transplantation in children. Notes on the study in general: There were reportedly several hundred expanded graft clones from which alpha-beta T cells came about two months after transplant.

This sequence joins TRBV29-1 and TRBJ2-7; 7 bases are a match to TRBD2. The sample was PBMCs, mostly from graft donor cells, taken 360 days after TCRalphabeta/CD19-depleted stem cell transplant. This clonotype originated in a boy in the first two years of life who had a stem cell transplant for acute myeloid leukemia, so the T cells may come from the graft donor. The CDR3 region has the DNA TGCAGCGTTGAAGGGGGAGGGGCCTTGCAGTACTTC. The encoded protein is CSVEGGGALQYF.